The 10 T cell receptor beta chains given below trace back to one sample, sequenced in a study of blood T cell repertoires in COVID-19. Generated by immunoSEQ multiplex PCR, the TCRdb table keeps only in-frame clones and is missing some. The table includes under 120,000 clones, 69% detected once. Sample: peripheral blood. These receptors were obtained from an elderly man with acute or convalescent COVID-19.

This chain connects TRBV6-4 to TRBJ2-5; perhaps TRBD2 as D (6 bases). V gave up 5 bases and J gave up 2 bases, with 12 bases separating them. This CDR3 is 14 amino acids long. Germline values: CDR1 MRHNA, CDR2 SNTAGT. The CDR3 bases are TGTGCCAGCAGTCTCCGGGGGAGTCAAGAGACCCAGTACTTC. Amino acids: CASSLRGSQETQYF.

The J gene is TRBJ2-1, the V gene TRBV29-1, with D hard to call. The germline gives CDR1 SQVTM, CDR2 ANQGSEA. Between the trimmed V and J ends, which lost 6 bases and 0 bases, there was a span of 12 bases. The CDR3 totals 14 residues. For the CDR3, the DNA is TGCAGCGTCCTAGGAGACCGCTCCTACAATGAGCAGTTCTTC. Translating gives CSVLGDRSYNEQFF.

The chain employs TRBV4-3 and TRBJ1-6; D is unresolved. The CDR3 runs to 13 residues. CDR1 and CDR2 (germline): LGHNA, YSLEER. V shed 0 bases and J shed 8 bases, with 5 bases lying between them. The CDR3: CASSQDTDSPLHF. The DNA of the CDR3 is TGCGCCAGCAGCCAAGATACGGATTCACCCCTCCACTTT.

CDR3 nucleotides: TGTGCCAGCAGTTACTCGGGCCAAGGCACAGATACGCAGTATTTT. Translation: CASSYSGQGTDTQYF. This chain joins TRBV6-5 and TRBJ2-3, with D unclear. The CDR3 spans 15 residues. The ends were cut back, 0 bases at V and 1 base at J, with 8 bases in the middle. Germline CDR1 reads MNHEY; CDR2 reads SVGAGI.

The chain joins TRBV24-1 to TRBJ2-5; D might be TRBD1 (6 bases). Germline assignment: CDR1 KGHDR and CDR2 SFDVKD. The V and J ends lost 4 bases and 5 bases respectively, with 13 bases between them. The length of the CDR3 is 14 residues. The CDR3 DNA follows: TGTGCCACCAGTGAAGAAACAGGGTTGGAGACCCAGTACTTC. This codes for CATSEETGLETQYF.

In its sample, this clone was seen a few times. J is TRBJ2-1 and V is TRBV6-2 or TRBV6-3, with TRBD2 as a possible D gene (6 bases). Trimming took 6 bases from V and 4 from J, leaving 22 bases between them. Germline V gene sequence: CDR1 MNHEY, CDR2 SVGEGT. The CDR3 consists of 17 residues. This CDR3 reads CASSPPARGNPYNEQFF. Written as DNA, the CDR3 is TGTGCCAGCAGCCCACCGGCCCGCGGGAACCCTTACAATGAGCAGTTCTTC.

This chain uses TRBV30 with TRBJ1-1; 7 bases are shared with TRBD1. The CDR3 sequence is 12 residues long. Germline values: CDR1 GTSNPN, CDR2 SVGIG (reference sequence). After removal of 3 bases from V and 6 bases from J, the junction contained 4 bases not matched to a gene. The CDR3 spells CAWRTGKAEAFF. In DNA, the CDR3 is TGTGCCTGGAGGACAGGGAAGGCTGAAGCTTTCTTT.

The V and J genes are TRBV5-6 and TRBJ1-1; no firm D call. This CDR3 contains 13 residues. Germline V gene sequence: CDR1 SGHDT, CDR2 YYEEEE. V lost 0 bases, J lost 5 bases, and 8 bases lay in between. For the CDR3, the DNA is TGTGCCAGCAGCTTGGCCGGGTTTACTGAAGCTTTCTTT. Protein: CASSLAGFTEAFF.

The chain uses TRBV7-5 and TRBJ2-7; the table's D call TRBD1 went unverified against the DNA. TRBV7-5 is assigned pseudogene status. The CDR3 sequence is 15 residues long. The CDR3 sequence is CARSFGHKGSYEQYF. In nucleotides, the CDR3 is TGTGCCAGAAGCTTCGGACATAAGGGCTCCTACGAGCAGTACTTC.

In nucleotides, the CDR3 is TGTGCCAGCAGCACAACAGACAATGAGCAGTTCTTC. Its protein is CASSTTDNEQFF. The V gene is TRBV9, the J gene TRBJ2-1, with no clear D. This CDR3 is 12 amino acids long. V was clipped by 4 bases and J by 5 bases, with 7 bases between them. Germline CDR1 is SGDLS and CDR2 is YYNGEE.